This entry describes one TCR beta chain. This record belongs to a study of T cell changes during pregnancy in multiple sclerosis. Some clones are missing from TCRdb's copy, which holds only in-frame ones; the method was immunoSEQ multiplex PCR. The repertoire has about 110,000 clones, around 90% of them found once; the top ten carry roughly 1.6%. V was pared by 2 bases and J by 8 bases, with 11 bases of the junction left unmatched. Germline assignment: CDR1 SGHRS and CDR2 YFSETQ. This CDR3 region has 16 residues. Sample: peripheral blood, taken before pregnancy. V and J are TRBV5-1 and TRBJ2-1; 9 bases align to TRBD1. The sequence came from a female donor with multiple sclerosis, enrolled in a pregnancy study. CDR3 protein: CASSLLTGGGWDEQFF. The CDR3, as DNA: TGCGCCAGCAGCTTATTAACAGGGGGCGGTTGGGATGAGCAGTTCTTC.